This T cell receptor (beta chain) is from a study of cytotoxic CD8 clonotypes in ibrutinib-treated CLL. Study-level background: Following a median roughly 12 months of treatment, with a range of 6 to 36, response samples were taken.

Sequencing was performed with immunoSEQ multiplex PCR; in TCRdb, only in-frame clones are kept and a portion is missing. The sample records tens of thousands of clones, approximately 82% being singletons. General study findings and limits: Upon ibrutinib response clonality rose, and upon progression it fell back toward baseline. Clonality at baseline surpassed age-matched healthy donors and tracked circulating CD8+ T-cell counts. Private clonotypes, not public ones, expanded at ibrutinib response.

A remark on this clone: Its antigen is not known.

CDR1 is SGHDT, CDR2 YYEEEE, per germline. The CDR3 totals 18 residues. V dropped 4 bases and J dropped 7 bases, with 29 bases sitting between them. The specimen was PBMCs, collected after 24 months of ibrutinib treatment. The source is a human donor with chronic lymphocytic leukemia. V gene TRBV5-6 combines with J gene TRBJ1-1; the D gene is possibly TRBD1 (5 bases). The CDR3 nucleotides read TGTGCCAGCAGCACCGGGTATACTGACAGAGTAGCTGGGAATGAAGCTTTCTTT. This translates into CASSTGYTDRVAGNEAFF.